Listed below are T cell receptor beta chains from one sample, sequenced in a study of T cell responses to AZD1222 COVID-19 vaccine. Assay: immunoSEQ multiplex PCR; the TCRdb copy retains only in-frame clones and omits some. The repertoire includes about 100,000 clones, approximately 87% of them detected once, and roughly 10% sits in the top ten. Material: peripheral blood, obtained 28 days after the second AZD1222 dose. These receptors all stem from an adult who received the AZD1222 COVID-19 vaccine. Each CDR3 is given with its conserved first and last residue. The D gene is left open where the match is weak. Size tells how often a clone was seen (once, few, many) or the class of an expanded clone, and some rows leave it out.

V gene	J gene	D gene	clone size	CDR3 DNA	CDR3 protein
TRBV30	TRBJ2-4	-	-	TGTGCCTGGAGTTGGGGAAACCCCGGGAACATTCAGTACTTC	CAWSWGNPGNIQYF
TRBV6-1	TRBJ2-1	-	-	TGTGCCAGCAGTGAGGATCGGGGGTCGAGCTCCTACAATGAGCAGTTCTTC	CASSEDRGSSSYNEQFF
TRBV7-3	TRBJ2-1	TRBD1	-	TGTGCCAGCAGCTCCTCCGGGACAGGAGCCTATGGCAATGAGCAGTTCTTC	CASSSSGTGAYGNEQFF
TRBV3-1/TRBV3-2	TRBJ1-4	-	-	TGTGCCAGCAGCCAAGATCGCCGCGCAACTAATGAAAAACTGTTTTTT	CASSQDRRATNEKLFF
TRBV11-2	TRBJ1-5	-	-	TGTGCCAGCAGCTTAGGACAAAGCAATCAGCCCCAGCATTTT	CASSLGQSNQPQHF
TRBV2	TRBJ1-2	TRBD1	-	TGTGCCAGCAGCGCCGACAGGGGCTATGGCTACACCTTC	CASSADRGYGYTF
TRBV3-1/TRBV3-2	TRBJ1-2	TRBD1	-	TGTGCCAGCAGCTCTTTCTCAGGGGGGGCGGTTGGCTACACCTTC	CASSSFSGGAVGYTF
TRBV7-2	TRBJ1-1	-	-	TGTGCCAGCAGCTTAGTTGGAGGCAATGTGAACACTGAAGCTTTCTTT	CASSLVGGNVNTEAFF
TRBV6-1	TRBJ1-6	-	-	TGTGCCAGCAGTGACAATCCCGGGACTGGGGGTTCACCCCTCCACTTT	CASSDNPGTGGSPLHF
TRBV7-6	TRBJ2-5	-	-	TGTGCCAGCAGCTCCTTGACAGGACAAGAGACCCAGTACTTC	CASSSLTGQETQYF
TRBV15	TRBJ1-3	TRBD1	once	TGTGCCACCAGTCAGAGACAGGGCATGAGGGGAAACACCATATATTTT	CATSQRQGMRGNTIYF
TRBV29-1	TRBJ2-3	TRBD2	-	TGCAGCGTTGCCACGCGACTAGCGGCCGTCACAGATACGCAGTATTTT	CSVATRLAAVTDTQYF
TRBV7-7	TRBJ2-5	-	-	TGTGCTAGCAGCCCCGGCCCTTTCGGGGAGACCCAGTACTTC	CASSPGPFGETQYF
TRBV9	TRBJ1-3	-	-	TGTGCCAGCAGCGAGTGGGGCTCTGGAAACACCATATATTTT	CASSEWGSGNTIYF
TRBV9	TRBJ2-5	TRBD2	-	TGTGCCAGCAGCGCCGGGACTAGTGAGGAGACCCAGTACTTC	CASSAGTSEETQYF
TRBV7-3	TRBJ2-3	TRBD1	-	TGTGCCAGCAGCCCAGCGGACAGGCTAAGCACAGATACGCAGTATTTT	CASSPADRLSTDTQYF
TRBV6-5	TRBJ2-2	-	few	TGTGCCAGCAGTCCCACTGGAGTCACCGGGGAGCTGTTTTTT	CASSPTGVTGELFF
TRBV9	TRBJ2-7	-	-	TGTGCCAGCAGCGTAGCTGGGCACGCTCTCACACTTGAGCAGTACTTC	CASSVAGHALTLEQYF
TRBV21-1	TRBJ2-1	-	-	TGTGCCAGCCGCGTGGGGAGCTCCTACAATGAGCAGTTCTTC	CASRVGSSYNEQFF
TRBV6-5	TRBJ1-1	TRBD1	-	TGTGCCAGCATTGGACAGGGAGACACTGAAGCTTTCTTT	CASIGQGDTEAFF
TRBV4-2	TRBJ1-1	-	-	TGTGCCAGCAGCCCCCAGGTCAGGGCCCCAGGGACTGAAGCTTTCTTT	CASSPQVRAPGTEAFF
TRBV9	TRBJ2-2	-	-	TGTGCCAGCAGATTAGCAGCGGACGGGGAGCTGTTTTTT	CASRLAADGELFF
TRBV4-2	TRBJ2-2	-	-	TGTGCCAGCAGCCAAGCCACCGGGGAGCTGTTTTTT	CASSQATGELFF
TRBV28	TRBJ2-3	-	-	TGTGCCAGCAGTGAGGTGAAGACAGATACGCAGTATTTT	CASSEVKTDTQYF
TRBV5-6	TRBJ2-5	TRBD1	-	TGTGCCAGCAGCTCGACAGGGGAAGAGACCCAGTACTTC	CASSSTGEETQYF
TRBV19	TRBJ1-1	TRBD1	-	TGTGCCAGTAGTCCTCTACCGGGACAGGGGAACACTGAAGCTTTCTTT	CASSPLPGQGNTEAFF